This record concerns one T cell receptor beta chain sequence. This clone has more than one count but fewer than ten. The antigen it binds to is not known. The sample holds no much larger clone one base away, and base qualities are not on file. The QIAamp DNA FFPE kit was used to extract genomic DNA from formalin-fixed paraffin-embedded autopsy tissue. These data belong to a study of T cell repertoires in MIS-A myocarditis (dated 2022 in TCRdb). Amplification of TCRbeta CDR3 regions relied on the immunoSEQ bias-controlled multiplex PCR, followed by high-throughput sequencing. Turning to the authors' computational methods: The immunoSEQ vendor pipeline collapsed and filtered CDR3 sequences to measure the abundance and frequency of each unique TCRbeta CDR3. Dominant CDR3 amino acid sequences were clustered with SARS-CoV-2-specific ImmuneCODE TCRbeta sequences by CD-HIT at a 90% global sequence identity threshold. Clones with frequencies of 0.1 to 1 were classed as hyperexpanded, and 0.01 to 0.1 as large. For the dominant clones, CDR3 amino acid sequences and V and J gene assignments were confirmed with MiXCR. The R stringdist package was used to calculate Levenshtein distances between the patient clonotypes and the ImmuneCODE hits. In its TCRdb copy, this immuneACCESS table keeps in-frame sequences only and misses some clones. Where compared with another copy, unresolved V genes explain less than half of these, and the others have no known cause. V and J calls and clone size follow that table, whereas D and trimming were derived from the DNA. Within this sample are 14,000 to 15,000 clones, with around 74% of them counted one time only. Under 75% of the sample is in the top ten clones.

Spanning cysteine to phenylalanine, the CDR3 consists of 15 amino acids. This entry keeps only the CDR3 DNA: 45 bases, framed from base 1. From the germline V gene, CDR1 is MDHEN and CDR2 is SYDVKM. Germline trimming amounts to 6 bases on V and 7 bases on J, with 8 as the count of junction bases outside the gene matches. This TCR came from a young man with fulminant myocarditis from multisystem inflammatory syndrome in adults (MIS-A) after COVID-19. The chain links TRBV28 with TRBJ1-6; TRBD1 lines up with 8 middle nucleotides. The sample comprised left ventricle heart tissue obtained at autopsy. Interpreted using the paper, the cell subset or site label stands for: cardiac tissue sample (left or right ventricle, interventricular septum, or pericardium). The nucleotides read TGTGCCAGCAGCCGGGGGACAGGAGGCAATTCACCCCTCCACTTT. It encodes CASSRGTGGNSPLHF.